This record concerns one T cell receptor (beta chain) sequence. Its antigen is unknown. This CDR3 spans 16 amino acids. V lost 1 base, J lost 0 bases, and 13 bases lay in between. Germline V gene lookup returns CDR1 SGHRS and CDR2 YFSETQ. TCRdb's table, derived via immunoSEQ multiplex PCR, lists solely in-frame clones and lacks some. The sample carries around 1,000,000 clones, approximately 77% recorded once. The data derive from a study of shared clonotypes between healthy human individuals. About the study: Each donor contributed plates that comprised three CD4 naive, three CD4 memory, two CD8 naive and one CD8 memory.

Overall study findings and caveats: The study drew on few donors, limiting represented genetic and exposure-history diversity.

This chain uses TRBV5-1 with TRBJ1-1, with D possibly matching TRBD1 (6 bases). The sequence was collected from a man aged 18 to 29 in good health. Some clones in this sample may be carry-over from other donors' samples. Material for sequencing was memory CD4+ T cells from PBMCs. Documented subset: CD45RA-negative fraction. CDR3 sequence (DNA): TGCGCCAGCAGCTTGCTCTCCGGGACACTGAACACTGAAGCTTTCTTT. The encoded protein is CASSLLSGTLNTEAFF. The full variable domain, completed using reference TRBV5-1 and TRBJ1-1, is KAGVTQTPRYLIKTRGQQVTLSCSPISGHRSVSWYQQTPGQGLQFLFEYFSETQRNKGNFPGRFSGRQFSNSRSEMNVSTLELGDSALYLCASSLLSGTLNTEAFFGQGTRLTVV.